This T cell receptor (beta chain) originates from a study of T cells after somatic rescue of genetic block. CDR3 size: 16 residues. J gave up 9 bases and V 0 bases, and 7 bases lay outside the gene matches. Germline CDR1 is SGDLS and CDR2 is YYNGEE. Repertoires were generated with immunoSEQ multiplex PCR, while TCRdb's copy carries only in-frame clones and drops some. The table has roughly 55,000 clones, about 96% seen once; the top ten hold 0.075% to 0.095%. The sequenced sample was peripheral blood mononuclear cells (PBMCs). The TCR comes from a child younger than two. The gene calls are TRBV9 and TRBJ2-3, with 13 bases aligning to TRBD2. The CDR3 protein is CASSVAGLAGVETQYF. DNA of the CDR3: TGTGCCAGCAGCGTAGCTGGACTAGCGGGAGTGGAAACGCAGTATTTT.